Below are 24 T cell receptor beta chains sequenced from a single sample in a study of control samples from healthy donors and cancer patients. Profiled with immunoSEQ multiplex PCR; TCRdb holds only in-frame clones, not every one. The sample includes under 100,000 clones, 80% to 95% seen only once; the top ten take over 1.3%. The sequenced sample consisted of blood. Receptor source: a woman aged 30 to 39 in good health.

The count of this clone is one. The rearrangement links TRBV29-1 to TRBJ1-5, with no clear D. The ends were cut back, 4 bases at V and 2 bases at J, with 6 bases in the middle. The CDR3 length is 12 residues. CDR1 and CDR2 (germline): SQVTM, ANQGSEA. In DNA form, the CDR3 reads TGCAGCGTTGTTATTGGCAATCAGCCCCAGCATTTT. Translation: CSVVIGNQPQHF.

This clone was counted once. The chain is built from TRBV28 and TRBJ1-6, with D possibly TRBD1 on 6 matching bases. V gave up 3 bases and J gave up 11 bases, with 17 bases separating them. Germline V gives CDR1 MDHEN, CDR2 SYDVKM. CDR3 length equals 15 residues. Written as DNA, the CDR3 is TGTGCCAGCAGTTTCATCGGGGCAGGGGACCCACCCCTCCACTTT. This translates into CASSFIGAGDPPLHF.

The chain employs TRBV27 and TRBJ1-3; TRBD1 matches at 7 bases. The V gene's germline CDR1 is MNHEY and CDR2 SMNVEV (reference sequence). The V segment lost 4 bases and the J segment 3 bases; nucleotides outside the gene matches: 0. The CDR3 contains 13 residues. CDR3 nucleotide sequence: TGTGCCAGCAGTTGGGACAGTGGAAACACCATATATTTT. It yields the protein CASSWDSGNTIYF.

The J gene is TRBJ1-5, the V gene TRBV11-2; D is possibly TRBD1 (5 bases). The CDR3 is 15 amino acids. V was cut by 5 bases and J by 2 bases, with 13 bases left in between. CDR1 and CDR2 (germline): SGHAT, FQNNGV. The DNA of the CDR3 is TGTGCCAGCAGCAGAGGAGGGACGGGCAATCAGCCCCAGCATTTT. Translated: CASSRGGTGNQPQHF.

In this sample, this clone turned up once. The chain links TRBV5-6 to TRBJ2-5, with TRBD2 identical over 8 bases. V trimming: 0 bases; J trimming: 3 bases; junction bases outside the gene matches: 1. The CDR3 runs to 14 residues. The germline CDR1 and CDR2 sequences are SGHDT and YYEEEE. For the CDR3, the DNA is TGTGCCAGCAGCTTGGAACTAGCGGAAGAGACCCAGTACTTC. As protein: CASSLELAEETQYF.

This chain joins TRBV11-2 and TRBJ2-3, with a tentative D call TRBD2 (5 bases). Between the trimmed V and J ends, which lost 1 base and 2 bases, there was a span of 13 bases. The CDR3 length is 16 residues. Germline lookup yields CDR1 SGHAT and CDR2 FQNNGV. The CDR3 loop reads CASSLGGGRYTDTQYF. DNA for the CDR3: TGTGCCAGCAGCTTAGGAGGCGGGCGCTACACAGATACGCAGTATTTT.

The chain uses TRBV7-3 and TRBJ2-1; TRBD2 might be the D (6 bases). The CDR3 spans 14 residues. Per germline, CDR1 SGHTA and CDR2 FQGTGA. The germline V and J ends were trimmed by 0 bases and 6 bases, with 9 bases remaining between them. CDR3 sequence reads: CASSLTPTSNEQFF. The CDR3 DNA reads TGTGCCAGCAGCTTAACCCCGACTAGCAATGAGCAGTTCTTC.

The chain couples TRBV12-3 or TRBV12-4 to TRBJ1-2; D remains unclear. V lost 3 bases and J 0 bases, leaving 5 bases between the germline ends. There are 13 residues in the CDR3. The CDR3 region is CASSLGSNYGYTF. The CDR3 region has the DNA TGTGCCAGCAGTTTGGGGTCTAACTATGGCTACACCTTC.

V is TRBV4-2 and J is TRBJ2-5; D is possibly TRBD2 (6 bases). CDR1 and CDR2 (germline): LGHNA, YNFKEQ. The CDR3 loop spans 15 amino acids. V was cut by 0 bases and J by 2 bases, with 10 bases left in between. The CDR3 sequence is CASSQDPGGQETQYF. In DNA form, the CDR3 reads TGTGCCAGCAGCCAAGATCCCGGGGGACAAGAGACCCAGTACTTC.

This CDR3 is CASSPLGGRNEQYF. CDR3 coding DNA: TGCGCCAGCTCGCCCTTGGGGGGTCGGAACGAGCAGTACTTC. The rearrangement links TRBV5-1 to TRBJ2-7; perhaps TRBD2 as D (6 bases). The CDR3 consists of 14 residues. Between the trimmed V and J ends, which lost 7 bases and 5 bases, there was a span of 19 bases. Germline CDR1 is SGHRS and CDR2 is YFSETQ.

This rearrangement joins TRBV5-6 to TRBJ2-3; 14 bases are shared with TRBD2. V lost 0 bases and J lost 2; bases outside the gene matches: 2. Germline V gene sequence: CDR1 SGHDT, CDR2 YYEEEE. This CDR3 is 17 amino acids long. CDR3 coding DNA: TGTGCCAGCAGCTTGGGACTAGCGGGAGGGCCCACAGATACGCAGTATTTT. As protein: CASSLGLAGGPTDTQYF.

Comment on this clone: The junction does not match germline at one end; this may be a read error. CDR3 in DNA: TGTGCTAGCAGCTTAGGCAGGGGAAGTCACAATGAGCAGTTCTTC. It encodes CASSLGRGSHNEQFF. The chain is built from TRBV7-7 and TRBJ2-1, with TRBD1 as a possible D gene (6 bases). CDR3 length: 15 amino acids. Germline values: CDR1 SSHAT, CDR2 FNYEAQ (reference sequence).

In this sample, this clone turned up once. V usage is TRBV9 and J usage is TRBJ2-3; 7 bases line up with TRBD2. The CDR3 runs to 15 residues. The trim removed 1 base at V and 1 base at J, leaving 3 bases unmatched. Per the germline V gene, CDR1 is SGDLS and CDR2 is YYNGEE. The chain's CDR3 is CASSVPGGGTDTQYF. CDR3 nucleotide sequence: TGTGCCAGCAGCGTACCGGGAGGTGGCACAGATACGCAGTATTTT.

The chain links TRBV11-2 to TRBJ1-2, with 9 nucleotides matching TRBD1. Germline V gene data show CDR1 as SGHAT and CDR2 as FQNNGV. Unmatched junction bases numbered 13, after V lost 4 bases and J lost 1 base. The CDR3 has 18 amino acids. This CDR3 reads CASSSIRDRVLGNYGYTF. The CDR3 nucleotides are TGTGCCAGCAGCTCAATCCGGGACAGGGTATTGGGTAACTATGGCTACACCTTC.

The chain employs TRBV28 and TRBJ1-4; TRBD1 agrees at 10 bases. The germline CDR1 and CDR2 sequences are MDHEN and SYDVKM. The CDR3 sequence is 15 residues long. The junction had 12 bases not matched to a gene; V was cut back by 6 bases and J by 11 bases. The CDR3 here is CASRTAGTGVGKLFF. In DNA form, the CDR3 reads TGTGCCAGCAGAACCGCCGGGACAGGGGTGGGGAAACTGTTTTTT.

The chain employs TRBV18 and TRBJ1-5; no clear D gene. Germline CDR1 KGHSH, CDR2 LQKENI. The germline V and J ends were trimmed by 2 bases and 7 bases, with 12 bases remaining between them. This CDR3 has 14 residues. CDR3 DNA: TGTGCCAGCTCACCAGGGATCCTCGAGCAGCCCCAGCATTTT. It is translated as CASSPGILEQPQHF.

The rearrangement joins TRBV7-9 to TRBJ2-7, with a weak D call TRBD1 (5 bases). The CDR3 runs to 15 residues. Germline V gives CDR1 SEHNR, CDR2 FQNEAQ (reference sequence). The ends were cut back, 5 bases at V and 5 bases at J, with 19 bases in the middle. CDR3 in DNA: TGTGCCAGCAGCCTCACGACCACTGCAGGGCACGAGCAGTACTTC. Its translation is CASSLTTTAGHEQYF.

The chain recombines TRBV7-9 with TRBJ1-2, with D uncertain. Trimming removed 1 base from V and 7 bases from J, with 10 bases in between. Germline CDR1 and CDR2: SEHNR and FQNEAQ (reference sequence). The CDR3 spans 13 residues. The CDR3 sequence: CASSLEASGGYTF. The CDR3 coding sequence is TGTGCCAGCAGCTTAGAGGCGTCGGGTGGCTACACCTTC.

V is TRBV30 and J is TRBJ1-5; D is uncertain. Trimming pared 1 base from V and 1 base from J, leaving 5 bases between. CDR3 length equals 13 residues. The germline V gene encodes CDR1 GTSNPN and CDR2 SVGIG (reference sequence). CDR3 protein: CAWSEGSNQPQHF. The DNA of the CDR3 is TGTGCCTGGAGTGAAGGGAGCAATCAGCCCCAGCATTTT.

The rearrangement joins TRBV6-6 to TRBJ2-7; D gene uncertain. CDR1 is MNHNY, CDR2 SVGAGI, per germline (reference sequence). CDR3 size: 12 residues. Trimming removed 5 bases from V and 4 bases from J, with 9 bases in between. CDR3 coding DNA: TGTGCCAGCAGTAGCAACATATACGAGCAGTACTTC. Protein product: CASSSNIYEQYF.

V is TRBV5-1 and J is TRBJ2-3, with D uncertain. The germline V gene has CDR1 SGHRS and CDR2 YFSETQ. The CDR3 has 15 residues. Trimming shortened V by 4 bases and J by 6 bases, and 18 bases separated the two germline ends. The CDR3 DNA reads as TGCGCCAGCAGCCCCCGAATGACCATGGGGGATACGCAGTATTTT. It translates to CASSPRMTMGDTQYF.

This rearrangement joins TRBV5-4 to TRBJ1-2, with 10 bases that match TRBD1. J was trimmed by 8 bases and V by 2 bases; bases with no gene match: 9. The germline gives CDR1 SGHNT, CDR2 YYREEE (reference sequence). The CDR3 has 15 amino acids. This CDR3 is CASSLRQGAPYGYTF. CDR3 bases: TGTGCCAGCAGCTTAAGACAGGGGGCACCCTACGGCTACACCTTC.

This sequence joins TRBV4-1 and TRBJ2-1; no definite D call. CDR1 MGHRA and CDR2 YSYEKL come from the germline V gene. V was pared by 1 base and J by 2 bases, with 3 bases between. The CDR3 sequence is 13 residues long. CDR3 coding DNA: TGCGCCAGCAGCCAAGGGACCTACAATGAGCAGTTCTTC. It translates to CASSQGTYNEQFF.

The V and J genes are TRBV4-1 and TRBJ1-1; TRBD1 matches at 9 bases. V was clipped by 4 bases and J by 0 bases; unmatched bases: 3. Germline CDR1 MGHRA, CDR2 YSYEKL. The CDR3 is 15 residues long. The CDR3 sequence is CASSRQGVMNTEAFF. The CDR3 bases are TGCGCCAGCAGCCGACAGGGGGTCATGAACACTGAAGCTTTCTTT.